This T cell receptor (beta chain) was documented in a study of metastatic and nonmetastatic thyroid tumors. This clone has a count of ten or more. TCRdb reprocessed the PCR reads via MiXCR. The sample lists roughly 20,000 clones, 11% occurring once. The germline V and J ends were trimmed by 6 bases and 2 bases, with 9 bases remaining between them. This CDR3 has 13 amino acids. Germline V gene sequence: CDR1 SNHLY, CDR2 FYNNEI. All patients reached thyroid surgery having received no treatment beforehand. The source material was blood. The source of this sequence is a female donor with papillary thyroid cancer or a benign thyroid nodule (not recorded which). Some clones in this sample may be carry-over from other donors' samples. V gene TRBV2 combines with J gene TRBJ2-3; D call uncertain. The CDR3 protein is CASSPLYTDTQYF. The CDR3 DNA follows: TGTGCCAGCAGCCCCCTTTACACAGATACGCAGTATTTT.